One and the same sample provided the 19 T cell receptor beta chains below, sequenced in a study of cytomegalovirus exposure and HLA in healthy donors. Researchers ran the PCR with 60 Vbeta and 13 Jbeta primers. Sequencing used immunoSEQ multiplex PCR; TCRdb keeps in-frame clones, though not all of them. Here the sample spans roughly 48,000 clones, about 73% being singletons. Material for sequencing was PBMCs. These receptor sequences come from a man aged 18 to 29 in good health and CMV-seronegative.

The chain combines TRBV6-5 with TRBJ2-5, with D possibly being TRBD1 (6 bases). With 2 bases removed from V and 4 bases from J, the gap between germline ends came to 11 bases. Germline-derived CDR1 and CDR2 are MNHEY and SVGAGI. The CDR3 consists of 14 residues. The DNA of the CDR3 is TGTGCCAGCAGTTACGGTCAGGGGTTAGAGACCCAGTACTTC. Protein: CASSYGQGLETQYF.

V and J are TRBV7-9 and TRBJ2-5; 8 bases are a match to TRBD2. The trim removed 1 base at V and 4 bases at J, leaving 2 bases unmatched. The germline V gene has CDR1 SEHNR and CDR2 FQNEAQ (reference sequence). The CDR3 contains 14 residues. CDR3 DNA sequence: TGTGCCAGCAGCTTAGTGGCGGGGGGAGAGACCCAGTACTTC. Translation gives CASSLVAGGETQYF.

The chain has TRBV5-1 and TRBJ2-7, with TRBD1 identical over 7 bases. After removal of 4 bases from V and 2 bases from J, the junction contained 6 bases not matched to a gene. Germline CDR1 is SGHRS and CDR2 is YFSETQ. The CDR3 totals 14 residues. CDR3 residues: CASSGTGVTYEQYF. CDR3 bases: TGCGCCAGCAGCGGTACAGGGGTCACCTACGAGCAGTACTTC. The full variable domain, completed using reference TRBV5-1 and TRBJ2-7, is KAGVTQTPRYLIKTRGQQVTLSCSPISGHRSVSWYQQTPGQGLQFLFEYFSETQRNKGNFPGRFSGRQFSNSRSEMNVSTLELGDSALYLCASSGTGVTYEQYFGPGTRLTVT.

This chain links TRBV28 with TRBJ2-7; possible D gene TRBD1, 6 bases. The CDR3 is 13 amino acids. Trimming pared 5 bases from V and 4 bases from J, leaving 12 bases between. Germline lookup yields CDR1 MDHEN and CDR2 SYDVKM. The CDR3 is CASSEGQTYEQYF. CDR3 DNA: TGTGCCAGCAGTGAAGGACAGACTTACGAGCAGTACTTC.

This clone was picked up one time. V gene TRBV19 combines with J gene TRBJ2-5, with TRBD1 matching over 7 bases. The germline V gene encodes CDR1 LNHDA and CDR2 SQIVND (reference sequence). There are 14 residues in the CDR3. The trim removed 4 bases at V and 2 bases at J, leaving 4 bases unmatched. DNA of the CDR3: TGTGCCAGTAGTAGCCGACAGGGTCAAGAGACCCAGTACTTC. Protein: CASSSRQGQETQYF.

This chain uses TRBV5-1 with TRBJ1-1, with D possibly matching TRBD1 (6 bases). The V and J ends lost 1 base and 2 bases respectively, with 9 bases between them. CDR1 and CDR2 from the germline V gene are SGHRS and YFSETQ. The CDR3 sequence is 14 residues long. This CDR3 is CASSLTGINTEAFF. The CDR3 DNA reads as TGCGCCAGCAGCTTGACAGGGATCAACACTGAAGCTTTCTTT.

The CDR3 sequence: CASAVVAEGYNEQFF. CDR3 bases: TGTGCCAGCGCCGTGGTAGCGGAAGGATATAATGAGCAGTTCTTC. The chain carries TRBV9 and TRBJ2-1; TRBD2 might be the D (6 bases). The CDR3 spans 15 residues. Trimming removed 7 bases from V and 7 bases from J, with 21 bases in between. The germline CDR1 and CDR2 sequences are SGDLS and YYNGEE.

The CDR3 DNA reads TGTGCCAGCACCGGAGGAGCGGGACATGAGACCCAGTACTTC. Protein: CASTGGAGHETQYF. The chain employs TRBV6-5 and TRBJ2-5; D perhaps matches TRBD2 (7 bases). The germline gives CDR1 MNHEY, CDR2 SVGAGI. V lost 7 bases, J lost 5 bases, and 17 bases lay in between. This CDR3 region has 14 residues.

To note about this clone: Other DNA variants within this sample encode the same CDR3. This rearrangement joins TRBV29-1 to TRBJ2-3, with TRBD2 identical over 8 bases. The CDR3 is made up of 13 amino acids. V was pared by 5 bases and J by 4 bases, with 5 bases of the junction left unmatched. Germline V gene data show CDR1 as SQVTM and CDR2 as ANQGSEA. The DNA of the CDR3 is TGCAGCGTTAGAACGGGGGGGGCAGATACGCAGTATTTT. Amino acid sequence: CSVRTGGADTQYF.

The chain is built from TRBV6-1 and TRBJ2-3, with TRBD2 matching 9 bases. Germline CDR1 and CDR2: MNHNS and SASEGT. The CDR3 runs 15 residues. V shed 8 bases, J shed 1 base, and the junction held 7 bases outside the gene matches. CDR3 sequence reads: CASWGAGGGTDTQYF. In nucleotides, the CDR3 is TGTGCCAGCTGGGGAGCGGGAGGTGGCACAGATACGCAGTATTTT.

The chain recombines TRBV30 with TRBJ1-3; no definite D call. Deletions cut 0 bases from V and 3 bases from J, with 12 bases between. The CDR3 has 15 amino acids. Germline lookup yields CDR1 GTSNPN and CDR2 SVGIG (reference sequence). The CDR3 reads CAWSVSLQVGNTIYF. The CDR3 nucleotides read TGTGCCTGGAGTGTAAGCCTCCAGGTTGGAAACACCATATATTTT.

This clone came up a few times. V is TRBV6-5 and J is TRBJ1-1; the D is unclear. Trimming cost V 5 bases and J 1 base, with 8 bases left between them. There are 13 residues in the CDR3. Germline lookup yields CDR1 MNHEY and CDR2 SVGAGI. The CDR3 region is CASSHLRNTEAFF. The CDR3, as DNA: TGTGCCAGCAGTCACCTAAGGAACACTGAAGCTTTCTTT.

This clone was counted only a few times. This chain links TRBV6-5 with TRBJ2-7; 9 nucleotides agree with TRBD1. The CDR3 covers 15 residues. Germline CDR1 reads MNHEY; CDR2 reads SVGAGI. Trimming cost V 5 bases and J 0 bases; bases outside gene matches: 5. The CDR3 DNA reads TGTGCCAGCAGTCCAGGACAGGGGTCCTCCTACGAGCAGTACTTC. This gives the protein CASSPGQGSSYEQYF.

The V call is TRBV4-2, the J call TRBJ1-4, with D unclear. The CDR3 is 15 residues long. The germline V gene has CDR1 LGHNA and CDR2 YNFKEQ. V lost 4 bases and J 8 bases, leaving 17 bases between the germline ends. The CDR3 is CASSPNTGNREKLFF. DNA of the CDR3: TGTGCCAGCAGCCCGAATACGGGGAATAGGGAAAAACTGTTTTTT.

This chain connects TRBV7-9 to TRBJ2-1; TRBD2 matches at 9 bases. V shed 5 bases, J shed 6 bases, and the junction held 8 bases outside the gene matches. The CDR3 is 15 residues long. The germline gives CDR1 SEHNR, CDR2 FQNEAQ (reference sequence). CDR3 coding DNA: TGTGCCAGCAGCACTCGGACTAGCGAGGTCAATGAGCAGTTCTTC. This gives the protein CASSTRTSEVNEQFF.

The chain employs TRBV7-2 and TRBJ2-7; 13 bases are shared with TRBD2. The V and J ends lost 3 bases and 2 bases, in that order; junction bases with no gene match: 4. The CDR3 runs 16 residues. CDR1 SGHTA and CDR2 FQGNSA come from the germline V gene. CDR3 region: CASSLGLAGSAYEQYF. Here the CDR3 DNA reads TGTGCCAGCAGCTTGGGACTAGCGGGATCCGCCTACGAGCAGTACTTC.

This chain connects TRBV10-3 to TRBJ2-7, with 13 bases aligning to TRBD2. CDR3 length equals 18 residues. Germline CDR1 reads ENHRY; CDR2 reads SYGVKD. The trim removed 10 bases at V and 2 bases at J, leaving 17 bases unmatched. CDR3 region: CATLGGLAGVDNTYEQYF. The CDR3 nucleotides read TGTGCCACCCTGGGCGGACTAGCGGGAGTCGACAACACCTACGAGCAGTACTTC.

The chain combines TRBV11-2 with TRBJ2-1; possible D gene TRBD2, 6 bases. Trimming removed 5 bases from V and 6 bases from J, with 17 bases in between. The CDR3 loop spans 15 amino acids. In germline, CDR1 is SGHAT, CDR2 FQNNGV. CDR3 sequence reads: CASSPRDFLVNEQFF. Written as DNA, the CDR3 is TGTGCCAGCAGCCCTAGGGACTTCTTAGTCAATGAGCAGTTCTTC.

This clone is a singleton in its sample. V and J are TRBV4-1 and TRBJ2-1, with a weak D call TRBD2 (5 bases). Germline V CDR1 and CDR2: MGHRA, YSYEKL. With 1 base removed from V and 0 bases from J, the gap between germline ends came to 10 bases. This CDR3 comprises 16 residues. CDR3 protein: CASSQARVLSYNEQFF. The CDR3, as DNA: TGCGCCAGCAGCCAAGCGCGGGTACTCTCCTACAATGAGCAGTTCTTC.